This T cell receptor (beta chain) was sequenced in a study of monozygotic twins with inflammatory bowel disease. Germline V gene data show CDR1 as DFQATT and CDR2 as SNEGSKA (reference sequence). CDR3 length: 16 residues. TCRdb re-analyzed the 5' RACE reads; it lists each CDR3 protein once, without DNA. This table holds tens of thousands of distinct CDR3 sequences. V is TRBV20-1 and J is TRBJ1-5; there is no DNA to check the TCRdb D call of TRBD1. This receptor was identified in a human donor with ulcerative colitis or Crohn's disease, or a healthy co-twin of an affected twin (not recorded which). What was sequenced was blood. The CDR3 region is CSALTGGAGSNQPQHF.